Following are 10 T cell receptor beta chains from one sample sequenced in a study of OX40 agonist ivuxolimab in advanced cancers. TCRdb's copy holds only in-frame clones and misses some; the assay was immunoSEQ multiplex PCR. Of about 13,000 clones in the sample, about 87% were seen once. Sequenced here: CD4+ or CD8+ T cells sorted from blood, sampled in a trial of the OX40 agonist ivuxolimab. These receptors were collected from an adult with an advanced solid tumor such as melanoma, head and neck, liver or kidney cancer.

This clone was detected a few times. The J gene is TRBJ1-2, the V gene TRBV2, with a weak D call TRBD1 (5 bases). Trimming removed 0 bases from V and 8 bases from J, with 13 bases in between. CDR1 and CDR2 from the germline V gene are SNHLY and FYNNEI. CDR3 length equals 14 residues. CDR3 nucleotide sequence: TGTGCCAGCAGTGAAGCGGGGGATTTGGGCGGCTACACCTTC. It encodes CASSEAGDLGGYTF.

The rearrangement uses TRBV18 and TRBJ2-5; 10 nucleotides match TRBD2. This CDR3 spans 19 amino acids. With V trimmed by 3 bases and J by 3 bases, 16 bases remained unmatched. Per the germline V gene, CDR1 is KGHSH and CDR2 is LQKENI. CDR3: CASSPPRGLAITLEETQYF. CDR3 DNA sequence: TGTGCCAGCTCACCCCCCCGGGGACTAGCGATTACCTTAGAAGAGACCCAGTACTTC.

This sequence joins TRBV6-5 and TRBJ2-7, with TRBD2 as a possible D gene (5 bases). From germline, CDR1 is MNHEY and CDR2 SVGAGI. The CDR3 runs to 14 residues. The germline V and J ends were trimmed by 11 bases and 0 bases, with 17 bases remaining between them. CDR3 coding DNA: TGTGCCGCCGCGTTTGGGAGAAGCTCCTACGAGCAGTACTTC. Amino acid sequence: CAAAFGRSSYEQYF.

The chain combines TRBV9 with TRBJ2-1; unclear D gene. V lost 1 base to trimming and J lost 4 bases, with 3 bases between them. Germline assignment: CDR1 SGDLS and CDR2 YYNGEE. This CDR3 is 12 amino acids long. The CDR3 coding sequence is TGTGCCAGCAGCGTAAGGTACAATGAGCAGTTCTTC. It codes for CASSVRYNEQFF.

J is TRBJ2-1 and V is TRBV11-2; D uncertain. V shed 5 bases and J shed 6 bases, with 14 bases lying between them. This CDR3 is 14 amino acids long. CDR1 and CDR2 from the germline V gene are SGHAT and FQNNGV. The CDR3 bases are TGTGCCAGCAGCCCAGACGCGCGGTCCAATGAGCAGTTCTTC. Translating gives CASSPDARSNEQFF.

The V gene is TRBV18, the J gene TRBJ1-2; 7 bases are a match to TRBD1. This CDR3 has 15 amino acids. CDR1 is KGHSH and CDR2 is LQKENI in the germline V gene. J was trimmed by 4 bases and V by 6 bases; bases with no gene match: 11. The chain's CDR3 is CASSPADRPRYGYTF. In DNA, the CDR3 is TGTGCCAGCTCGCCTGCGGACAGGCCTCGCTATGGCTACACCTTC.

This clone has only one observation. The rearrangement uses TRBV11-2 and TRBJ2-5; D is unclear. CDR1 is SGHAT, CDR2 FQNNGV, per germline. The germline V and J ends were trimmed by 4 bases and 1 base, with 7 bases remaining between them. CDR3 length equals 13 residues. The CDR3 sequence is CASSSKFQETQYF. CDR3 nucleotides: TGTGCCAGCAGCTCTAAGTTCCAAGAGACCCAGTACTTC.

The V gene is TRBV19, the J gene TRBJ2-7; D remains ambiguous. Germline V gives CDR1 LNHDA, CDR2 SQIVND (reference sequence). V dropped 3 bases and J dropped 5 bases, with 14 bases sitting between them. The CDR3 consists of 14 residues. In DNA form, the CDR3 reads TGTGCCAGTAGTATTCTACCCATGGCGGACGAGCAGTACTTC. Translating it yields CASSILPMADEQYF. The complete variable domain, with remaining parts taken from reference TRBV19 and TRBJ2-7, reads DGGITQSPKYLFRKEGQNVTLSCEQNLNHDAMYWYRQDPGQGLRLIYYSQIVNDFQKGDIAEGYSVSREKKESFPLTVTSAQKNPTAFYLCASSILPMADEQYFGPGTRLTVT.

The J gene is TRBJ2-7, the V gene TRBV7-9, with D unresolved. The CDR3 spans 12 residues. V was shortened by 7 bases and J by 4 bases, with 11 bases between the two germline ends. Germline CDR1 is SEHNR and CDR2 is FQNEAQ (reference sequence). CDR3 sequence: CASTQRIYEQYF. In DNA form, the CDR3 reads TGTGCCAGCACCCAACGCATTTACGAGCAGTACTTC.

The rearrangement joins TRBV6-4 to TRBJ2-1; the match to TRBD2 covers 9 bases. CDR1 is MRHNA, CDR2 SNTAGT, per germline. This CDR3 is 17 amino acids long. J was trimmed by 7 bases and V by 0 bases; bases with no gene match: 10. For the CDR3, the DNA is TGTGCCAGCAGTGACTCGAGTTCGGCGGGGGGGCATAATGAGCAGTTCTTC. Translated: CASSDSSSAGGHNEQFF.